The 14 T cell receptor beta chains reported below all come from one sample, sequenced in a study of blood T cell repertoires in COVID-19. Measured with immunoSEQ multiplex PCR; TCRdb has only the in-frame clones, and not every one. The sample has about 230,000 clones; roughly 81% are singletons. Source material: peripheral blood. These receptors were collected from a woman older than 75 with COVID-19, enrolled during active disease.

CDR3 residues: CASSEWQGSYGYTF. CDR3 in DNA: TGCGCCAGCAGCGAATGGCAGGGCAGCTATGGCTACACCTTC. The J gene is TRBJ1-2, the V gene TRBV5-1, with TRBD1 as a possible D gene (5 bases). V gave up 4 bases and J gave up 4 bases, with 14 bases separating them. This CDR3 is built from 14 residues. Germline V gene data show CDR1 as SGHRS and CDR2 as YFSETQ.

This chain connects TRBV5-8 to TRBJ1-4; 7 nucleotides align to TRBD1. Germline V lookup: CDR1 SGHTS, CDR2 YDEGEE. The CDR3 runs to 15 residues. After removal of 5 bases from V and 3 bases from J, the junction contained 7 bases not matched to a gene. CDR3 sequence reads: CASRVRGPANEKLFF. CDR3 coding DNA: TGTGCCAGCAGGGTGAGGGGGCCCGCTAATGAAAAACTGTTTTTT.

This clone was detected only once. The rearrangement joins TRBV5-1 to TRBJ2-7; a weak D match, TRBD1 (6 bases). The CDR3 totals 14 residues. CDR1 is SGHRS and CDR2 is YFSETQ in the germline V gene. Between the trimmed V and J ends, which lost 0 bases and 0 bases, there was a span of 7 bases. As DNA, the CDR3 is TGCGCCAGCAGCTTGGAACAGGGCTCCTACGAGCAGTACTTC. This gives the protein CASSLEQGSYEQYF.

A word on this clone: An end of the junction differs from the germline gene, which may be a read error. The rearrangement links TRBV30 to TRBJ2-5, with TRBD2 matching 9 bases. Per germline, CDR1 GTSNPN and CDR2 SVGIG (reference sequence). There are 16 residues in the CDR3. CDR3 nucleotide sequence: TGTGCCCGGACGGGAAACGGGGCGGGAGGGCAAGGGACCCAGTACTTC. It encodes CARTGNGAGGQGTQYF. Looking up the rest from reference TRBV30 and TRBJ2-5 gives the full variable domain: SQTIHQWPATLVQPVGSPLSLECTVEGTSNPNLYWYRQAAGRGLQLLFYSVGIGQISSEVPQNLSASRPQDRQFILSSKKLLLSDSGFYLCARTGNGAGGQGTQYFGPGTRLLVL.

This chain joins TRBV5-1 and TRBJ1-2, with D uncertain. The V and J ends lost 4 bases and 4 bases respectively, with 14 bases between them. This CDR3 region has 14 residues. CDR1 and CDR2 (germline): SGHRS, YFSETQ. CDR3 coding DNA: TGCGCCAGCAGCCCCCGTACAGACGTCTATGGCTACACCTTC. Translated: CASSPRTDVYGYTF.

The genes are TRBV18 and TRBJ1-1; unclear D gene. Trimming took 4 bases from V and 3 from J, leaving 9 bases between them. This CDR3 is 13 amino acids long. Germline lookup yields CDR1 KGHSH and CDR2 LQKENI. CDR3 sequence: CASSLRGDTEAFF. CDR3 coding DNA: TGTGCCAGCTCACTACGGGGAGACACTGAAGCTTTCTTT.

The chain is built from TRBV20-1 and TRBJ1-1; possibly TRBD1 for D (5 bases). Trimming removed 4 bases from V and 11 bases from J, with 14 bases in between. Germline loops: CDR1 DFQATT, CDR2 SNEGSKA (reference sequence). The CDR3 covers 11 residues. This chain's CDR3 is CSAIKQVAAFF. CDR3 in DNA: TGCAGTGCTATAAAACAGGTTGCGGCTTTCTTT.

A single count supports this clone. The V and J genes are TRBV4-2 and TRBJ2-6; 12 nucleotides match TRBD1. This CDR3 spans 18 amino acids. The J segment lost 2 bases and the V segment lost 3 bases, leaving 5 bases of the junction unmatched. The germline V gene has CDR1 LGHNA and CDR2 YNFKEQ. CDR3 region: CASSQGTGGEAGANVLTF. DNA of the CDR3: TGTGCCAGCAGCCAGGGGACAGGGGGCGAGGCTGGGGCCAACGTCCTGACTTTC.

The genes are TRBV21-1 and TRBJ1-4; TRBD1 is taken as the D call from the table, unchecked against the DNA. TRBV21-1 is assigned pseudogene status. The CDR3 sequence is 11 residues long. In DNA, the CDR3 is TGTGCCAGCAGCAAAAGGGGTGGACTGTTTTTT. It translates to CASSKRGGLFF.

This chain uses TRBV9 with TRBJ2-1; D unresolved. The CDR3 contains 15 residues. Trimming removed 4 bases from V and 6 bases from J, with 17 bases in between. Looked up from germline, CDR1 is SGDLS and CDR2 is YYNGEE. Written as DNA, the CDR3 is TGTGCCAGCAGCTTCCAACAATCCCCAGGCAATGAGCAGTTCTTC. Translation: CASSFQQSPGNEQFF.

Only a few counts were recorded for this clone. This rearrangement joins TRBV10-2 to TRBJ2-7, with 10 bases identical to TRBD2. Germline values: CDR1 WSHSY, CDR2 SAAADI. The V and J ends lost 5 bases and 1 base, in that order; junction bases with no gene match: 8. The CDR3 contains 16 residues. The CDR3 DNA sequence: TGCGCCAGCAGTCCCGGAAGCGGGAGGGCGTCCTACGAGCAGTACTTC. Translation gives CASSPGSGRASYEQYF.

The V gene is TRBV9, the J gene TRBJ1-5; D gene uncertain. Trimming pared 3 bases from V and 10 bases from J, leaving 17 bases between. From germline, CDR1 is SGDLS and CDR2 YYNGEE. CDR3 length: 14 amino acids. CDR3 DNA sequence: TGTGCCAGCAGCGCCTCGGAGGACTTCGGTCCCCAGCATTTT. It encodes CASSASEDFGPQHF. Looking up the rest from reference TRBV9 and TRBJ1-5 gives the full variable domain: DSGVTQTPKHLITATGQRVTLRCSPRSGDLSVYWYQQSLDQGLQFLIQYYNGEERAKGNILERFSAQQFPDLHSELNLSSLELGDSALYFCASSASEDFGPQHFGDGTRLSIL.

This chain joins TRBV5-1 and TRBJ1-1, with 7 bases aligning to TRBD1. This CDR3 region has 12 residues. After removal of 4 bases from V and 10 bases from J, the junction contained 7 bases not matched to a gene. CDR1 is SGHRS, CDR2 YFSETQ, per germline. The CDR3 loop reads CASSREGQRAFF. The CDR3 nucleotides are TGCGCCAGCAGCCGAGAGGGACAGAGAGCTTTCTTT.

The V gene is TRBV18, the J gene TRBJ2-7; 10 bases match TRBD1. The V segment lost 0 bases and the J segment 5 bases; nucleotides outside the gene matches: 7. Germline assignment: CDR1 KGHSH and CDR2 LQKENI. This CDR3 region has 16 residues. The CDR3: CASSPPTGGAVHEQYF. The CDR3 DNA reads TGTGCCAGCTCACCACCGACAGGGGGCGCGGTCCACGAGCAGTACTTC.